The clone carrying this T cell receptor (beta chain) has only a few counts. Its target is not known. The record originates from a study of T cell repertoires in cytomegalovirus infection. Overall study: From public TCR beta signatures came an indication of both CMV infection and matching HLA type.

The germline V gene has CDR1 ENHRY and CDR2 SYGVKD. The CDR3 is 14 residues long. Trimming took 0 bases from V and 6 from J, leaving 10 bases between them. The study's findings and limits: Clonotype analysis showed dominance of the ex vivo response by HLA-C-restricted CMV-specific TCR beta clonotypes. Of the TCR beta families, the public ones yielded a cumulative frequency that identified carriers of CMV plus the relevant HLA.

TCRdb passed the reads through MiXCR, listing each CDR3 protein once. This table holds under 250,000 distinct CDR3 sequences, roughly an eighth found once. The clonotype was recovered from a human donor in good health (CMV status not recorded). Some clones in this sample may be carry-over from other donors' samples. This chain connects TRBV10-3 to TRBJ2-3; D may be TRBD2 (5 bases). The sample taken for sequencing was PBMCs. CDR3 bases: TGTGCCATCAGTGAGTCCCCCGGGATTGATACGCAGTATTTT. Translating gives CAISESPGIDTQYF.